Described below is a single T cell receptor beta chain sequence and its context. As yet, its antigen is unknown. Clones were sequenced by immunoSEQ multiplex PCR, and TCRdb holds only the in-frame ones, with some missing. Of some 2,000,000 clones in the sample, 90% to 97% were seen once. This entry belongs to a study of shared clonotypes between healthy human individuals. Findings of the study overall: Sequencing depth was expected to affect clonotype sharing among donors.

Every donor was a Caucasian adult from Nashville, Tennessee. Negatively enriched CD4+ T cells were divided by CD45RA into naive and memory. This CDR3 comprises 16 residues. CDR1 MNHEY and CDR2 SMNVEV come from the germline V gene (reference sequence). J was trimmed by 1 base and V by 5 bases; bases with no gene match: 8. The receptor was isolated from a man aged 18 to 35 in good health. The sequenced material came from naive CD4+ T cells sorted from blood. Documented subset: CD45RA+ positively selected. The chain recombines TRBV27 with TRBJ2-7; TRBD2 matches at 10 bases. The CDR3 loop reads CASSGSGGLRSYEQYF. Written as DNA, the CDR3 is TGTGCCAGCAGTGGTAGCGGGGGGCTCAGATCCTACGAGCAGTACTTC.